The subject of this entry is one T cell receptor beta chain. Antigen specificity is unknown. The data are from a study of cytomegalovirus exposure and HLA in healthy donors. The study's findings and limits: In all likelihood, a cluster of highly shared sequence variants was a sequencing artifact. Further analysis was carried out later, and it showed several of the most significant clusters appearing linked to common viral pathogens.

Both 60 Vbeta primers and 13 Jbeta primers went into the PCR. TCRdb keeps only in-frame clones here, not all; method: immunoSEQ multiplex PCR. The sample carries 150,000 to 200,000 clones, roughly 85% recorded once. V shed 3 bases and J shed 4 bases, with 6 bases lying between them. The CDR3 is 12 residues long. In germline, CDR1 is ENHRY, CDR2 SYGVKD. The receptor's source is a woman in her 30s in good health and CMV-seropositive. The sample consisted of PBMCs. The chain links TRBV10-3 to TRBJ1-1, with D possibly TRBD1 on 5 matching bases. The CDR3 DNA reads TGTGCCATCAGTGACAGGGTCACTGAAGCTTTCTTT. Its protein product is CAISDRVTEAFF.